These T cell receptor beta chains were read from a single sample in a study of tissue T cells after allogeneic stem cell transplantation. The protocol was immunoSEQ multiplex PCR, while the TCRdb copy is restricted to in-frame clones and leaves out a portion. This sample has tens of thousands of clones, with roughly 89% found just once. The sequences come from blood, collected before transplantation. Source of these receptors: a woman between 35 and 75 years old who later had graft-versus-host disease after an allogeneic stem cell transplant. Both conserved end residues are part of each CDR3. Fields, in order: CDR3 DNA, CDR3 protein, D gene, V gene, clone size, J gene. The D gene is left open where the match is weak. A clone size is listed for some rows: how often the clone was seen (once, few, many), or a class if it is expanded.

TGTGCCAGCAGCTTGGCCGTAAGGGACACTGAAGCTTTCTTT CASSLAVRDTEAFF - TRBV5-8 - TRBJ1-1
TGTGCCAGCAAAAGGGAGTTGGGGGAGACCCAGTACTTC CASKRELGETQYF - TRBV2 few TRBJ2-5
TGTGCCAGCTCACCCGGGACAGGGGAGCTGGGTGAGCAGTTCTTC CASSPGTGELGEQFF TRBD1 TRBV18 few TRBJ2-1
TGTGCCAGCACCCATACCGGGACTAGCGGAAGATCCTCCTACAATGAGCAGTTCTTC CASTHTGTSGRSSYNEQFF TRBD2 TRBV7-9 - TRBJ2-1
TGTGCCAGCAGCGGGACAGGGGCCGAGCAGTACTTC CASSGTGAEQYF TRBD1 TRBV3-1/TRBV3-2 - TRBJ2-7
TGCGCCAGCAGCTTCGGTCGAGACAGGTTCTACGAGCAGTACTTC CASSFGRDRFYEQYF - TRBV4-1 - TRBJ2-7
TGTGCCAGTAGTATCAAGAACTCGCTAGCGGGAGTGTCCTACGAGCAGTACTTC CASSIKNSLAGVSYEQYF TRBD2 TRBV19 - TRBJ2-7
TGTGCCAGCAGCCCGGCAACCACCCCCTACGAGCAGTACTTC CASSPATTPYEQYF - TRBV28 few TRBJ2-7
TGTGCCAGCAATCAAGGGTGGGGAGGGAGAAATGAGCAGTTCTTC CASNQGWGGRNEQFF TRBD2 TRBV2 - TRBJ2-1
TGTGCCAGCAGCTTAGGTGTGAGTGAAGCTTTCTTT CASSLGVSEAFF - TRBV11-2 - TRBJ1-1
TGCGCCAGCAGCCTCCTCGGAGACTACGAGCAGTACTTC CASSLLGDYEQYF - TRBV4-1 - TRBJ2-7
TGTGCCAGCAGGCGAGGCGACACCGGGGAGCTGTTTTTT CASRRGDTGELFF - TRBV7-2 - TRBJ2-2
TGTGCCAGCACCCCCGAGGCGCGTAGGAATACGCAGTATTTT CASTPEARRNTQYF - TRBV27 - TRBJ2-3
TGTGCCAGCAGCTTGTCGAGACGTAAAGCCGCCGAGCAGCCCCAGCATTTT CASSLSRRKAAEQPQHF - TRBV5-6 - TRBJ1-5
TGTGCCAGCAGTTCCCTGGCTCCGACTAGCGGGAGAGGGGAGACCCAGTACTTC CASSSLAPTSGRGETQYF TRBD2 TRBV5-4 - TRBJ2-5
TGCAGCGTTGCGGGGCTGGACTATGGCTACACCTTC CSVAGLDYGYTF - TRBV29-1 - TRBJ1-2
TGTGCCAGCATCGTCACTAGTCTCCGCGCTACGGGAGAGCAGTTCTTC CASIVTSLRATGEQFF - TRBV2 - TRBJ2-1
TGTGCCAGCAGTACACCAGGGGGCCCGGGACCCGGTCGTGGCTACACCTTC CASSTPGGPGPGRGYTF TRBD1 TRBV6-2/TRBV6-3 - TRBJ1-2
TGTGCCAGCAGCTTAACTAGCGGGGCAGGATCCTACGAGCAGTACTTC CASSLTSGAGSYEQYF TRBD2 TRBV7-8 - TRBJ2-7
TGTGCCAGCTCACTGGACAGGGGGAGCGAGACCCAGTACTTC CASSLDRGSETQYF TRBD1 TRBV18 - TRBJ2-5
TGTGCCAGCAGCTTGTTCACGGGGGAGACCCAGTACTTC CASSLFTGETQYF - TRBV7-8 - TRBJ2-5
TGTGCCAGCAGTTCCCAACCCAGGACCGGGGAGCTGTTTTTT CASSSQPRTGELFF - TRBV7-3 - TRBJ2-2
TGTGCCAGCAGCCGACAGAACACTGAAGCTTTCTTT CASSRQNTEAFF - TRBV7-9 - TRBJ1-1
TGTGCCAGCAGTAGGACTAGCGAAGAGACCCAGTACTTC CASSRTSEETQYF TRBD2 TRBV6-2/TRBV6-3 - TRBJ2-5
TGTGCCAGTAGTATAGTCTGGTCGAACACTGAAGCTTTCTTT CASSIVWSNTEAFF - TRBV19 - TRBJ1-1
TGTGCCAGCAGCTTGTATGGACAGCTCCATAATTCACCCCTCCACTTT CASSLYGQLHNSPLHF - TRBV5-6 - TRBJ1-6
TGTGCCAGCAGCTTAGCGAGCGCGGGAGAAGGGTACGAGCAGTACTTC CASSLASAGEGYEQYF TRBD2 TRBV7-2 once TRBJ2-7
TGTGCCAGCAGTCAACAGGGGGCATTCAATTCACCCCTCCACTTT CASSQQGAFNSPLHF TRBD1 TRBV6-5 - TRBJ1-6
TGTGCCAGCTCACCTCCGGGACAGGGGACCGGGGAGCTGTTTTTT CASSPPGQGTGELFF TRBD1 TRBV18 - TRBJ2-2
TGTGCCAGCAGCGTAGGGCCGACCTCCTACGAGCAGTACTTC CASSVGPTSYEQYF - TRBV9 - TRBJ2-7
TGCGCCAGCAGCTTTGAGACAGGAGATAACTATGGCTACACCTTC CASSFETGDNYGYTF - TRBV5-1 - TRBJ1-2